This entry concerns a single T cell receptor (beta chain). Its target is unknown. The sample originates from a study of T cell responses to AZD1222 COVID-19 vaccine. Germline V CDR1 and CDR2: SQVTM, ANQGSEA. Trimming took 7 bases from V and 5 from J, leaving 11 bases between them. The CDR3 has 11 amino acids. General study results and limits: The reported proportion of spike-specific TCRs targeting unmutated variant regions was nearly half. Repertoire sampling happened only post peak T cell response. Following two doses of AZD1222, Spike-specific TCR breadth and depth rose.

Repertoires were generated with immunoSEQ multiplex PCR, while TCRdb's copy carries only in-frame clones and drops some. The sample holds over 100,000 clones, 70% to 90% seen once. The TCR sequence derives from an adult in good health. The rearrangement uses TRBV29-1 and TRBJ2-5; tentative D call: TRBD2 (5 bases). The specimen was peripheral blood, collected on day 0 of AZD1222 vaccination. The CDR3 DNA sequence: TGCAGCGCCACGGACTGGGAGACCCAGTACTTC. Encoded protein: CSATDWETQYF.